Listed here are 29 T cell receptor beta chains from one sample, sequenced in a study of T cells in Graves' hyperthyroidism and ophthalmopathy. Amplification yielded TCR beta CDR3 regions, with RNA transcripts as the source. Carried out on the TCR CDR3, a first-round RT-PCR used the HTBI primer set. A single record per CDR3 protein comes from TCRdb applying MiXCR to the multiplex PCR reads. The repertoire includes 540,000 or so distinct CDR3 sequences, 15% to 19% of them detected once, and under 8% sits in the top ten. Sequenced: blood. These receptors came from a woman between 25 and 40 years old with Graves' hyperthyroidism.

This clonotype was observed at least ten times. CDR3 nucleotides: TGTGCCAGCAGTGAAGGTTTCGCGGGAGGGCCGATCGGGGAGCTGTTTTTT. This codes for CASSEGFAGGPIGELFF. The chain couples TRBV2 to TRBJ2-2; 9 nucleotides line up with TRBD2. CDR1 and CDR2 (germline): SNHLY, FYNNEI. CDR3 length: 17 residues. V was pared by 1 base and J by 7 bases, with 10 bases of the junction left unmatched. The whole variable domain, filled in from reference TRBV2 and TRBJ2-2, reads EPEVTQTPSHQVTQMGQEVILRCVPISNHLYFYWYRQILGQKVEFLVSFYNNEISEKSEIFDDQFSVERPDGSNFTLKIRSTKLEDSAMYFCASSEGFAGGPIGELFFGEGSRLTVL.

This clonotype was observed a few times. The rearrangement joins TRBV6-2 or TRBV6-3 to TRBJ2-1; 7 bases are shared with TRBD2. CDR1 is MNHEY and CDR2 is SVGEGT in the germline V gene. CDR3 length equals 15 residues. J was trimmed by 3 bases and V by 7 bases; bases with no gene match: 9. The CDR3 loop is CASTLSLAGYNEQFF. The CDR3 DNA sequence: TGTGCCAGCACCCTGTCCTTAGCGGGCTACAATGAGCAGTTCTTC.

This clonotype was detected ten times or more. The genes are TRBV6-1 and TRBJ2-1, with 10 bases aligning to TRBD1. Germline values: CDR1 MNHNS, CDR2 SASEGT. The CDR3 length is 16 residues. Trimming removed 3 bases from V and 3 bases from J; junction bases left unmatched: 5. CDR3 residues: CASSETWDRGYNEQFF. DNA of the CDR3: TGTGCCAGCAGTGAGACGTGGGACAGGGGCTACAATGAGCAGTTCTTC.

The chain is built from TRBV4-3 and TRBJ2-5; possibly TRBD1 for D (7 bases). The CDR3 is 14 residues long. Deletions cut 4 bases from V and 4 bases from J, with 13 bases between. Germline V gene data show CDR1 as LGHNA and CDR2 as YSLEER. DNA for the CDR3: TGCGCCAGCAGCCCTCAGGGGGGAGGAGAGACCCAGTACTTC. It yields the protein CASSPQGGGETQYF.

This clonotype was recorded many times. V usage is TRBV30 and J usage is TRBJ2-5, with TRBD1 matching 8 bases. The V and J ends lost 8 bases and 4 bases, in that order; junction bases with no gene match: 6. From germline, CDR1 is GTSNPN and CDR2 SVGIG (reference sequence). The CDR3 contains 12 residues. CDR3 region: CALSTGGETQYF. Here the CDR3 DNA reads TGTGCCCTTTCAACAGGGGGAGAGACCCAGTACTTC.

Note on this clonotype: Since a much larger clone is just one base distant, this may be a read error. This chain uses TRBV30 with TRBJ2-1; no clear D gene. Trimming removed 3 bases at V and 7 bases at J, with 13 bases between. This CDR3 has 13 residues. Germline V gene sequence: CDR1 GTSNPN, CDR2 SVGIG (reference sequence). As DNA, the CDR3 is TGTGCCTGGAGCGGTTCGACTGCAAATGAGCAGTTCTTC. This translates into CAWSGSTANEQFF.

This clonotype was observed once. The DNA for the CDR3 is TGTGCCAGCAGTGAGGATTTGGACAGATCAACAGGCGGGTGGAAACCCTACGAGCAGTACTTC. Protein: CASSEDLDRSTGGWKPYEQYF. The chain recombines TRBV6-2 or TRBV6-3 with TRBJ2-7, with D tentatively TRBD1 (6 bases). The ends were cut back, 5 bases at V and 2 bases at J, with 34 bases in the middle. Germline CDR1 MNHEY, CDR2 SVGEGT. The length of the CDR3 is 21 residues.

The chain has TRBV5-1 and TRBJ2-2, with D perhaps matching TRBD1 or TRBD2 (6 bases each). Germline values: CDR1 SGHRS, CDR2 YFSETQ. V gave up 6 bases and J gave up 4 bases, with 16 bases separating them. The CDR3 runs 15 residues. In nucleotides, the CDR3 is TGCGCCAGCAAGGATGGCAGGGGAGGCACCGGGGAGCTGTTTTTT. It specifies CASKDGRGGTGELFF.

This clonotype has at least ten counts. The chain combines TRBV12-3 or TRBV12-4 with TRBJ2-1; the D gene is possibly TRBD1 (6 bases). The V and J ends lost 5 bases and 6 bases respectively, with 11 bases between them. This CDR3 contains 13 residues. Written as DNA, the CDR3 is TGTGCCAGCAGTCCGACAGGTCTCAATGAGCAGTTCTTC. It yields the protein CASSPTGLNEQFF.

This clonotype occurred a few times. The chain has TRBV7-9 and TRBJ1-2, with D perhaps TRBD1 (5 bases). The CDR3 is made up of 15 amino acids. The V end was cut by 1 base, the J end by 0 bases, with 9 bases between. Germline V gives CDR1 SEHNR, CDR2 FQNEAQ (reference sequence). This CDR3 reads CASSLVTGTNYGYTF. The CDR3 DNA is TGTGCCAGCAGCTTAGTAACAGGAACTAACTATGGCTACACCTTC.

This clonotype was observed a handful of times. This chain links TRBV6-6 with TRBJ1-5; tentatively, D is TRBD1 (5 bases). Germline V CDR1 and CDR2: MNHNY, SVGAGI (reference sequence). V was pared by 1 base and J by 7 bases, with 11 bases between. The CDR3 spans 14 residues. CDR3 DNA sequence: TGTGCCAGCAGTTACTGGGGGGTTGACCAGCCCCAGCATTTT. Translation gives CASSYWGVDQPQHF.

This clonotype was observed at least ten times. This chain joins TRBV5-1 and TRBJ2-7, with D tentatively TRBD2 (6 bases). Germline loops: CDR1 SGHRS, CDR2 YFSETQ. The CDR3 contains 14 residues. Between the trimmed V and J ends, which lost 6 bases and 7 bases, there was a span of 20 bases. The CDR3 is CASTREATTGEQYF. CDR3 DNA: TGCGCCAGCACAAGGGAGGCCACCACGGGTGAGCAGTACTTC.

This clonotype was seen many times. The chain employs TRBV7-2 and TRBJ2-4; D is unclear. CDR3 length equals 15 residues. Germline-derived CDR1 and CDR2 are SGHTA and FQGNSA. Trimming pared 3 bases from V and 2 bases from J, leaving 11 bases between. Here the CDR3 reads CASSFTHDSKNIQYF. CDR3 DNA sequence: TGTGCCAGCAGCTTCACTCACGATTCCAAAAACATTCAGTACTTC. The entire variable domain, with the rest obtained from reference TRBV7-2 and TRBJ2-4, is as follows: GAGVSQSPSNKVTEKGKDVELRCDPISGHTALYWYRQSLGQGLEFLIYFQGNSAPDKSGLPSDRFSAERTGGSVSTLTIQRTQQEDSAVYLCASSFTHDSKNIQYFGAGTRLSVL.

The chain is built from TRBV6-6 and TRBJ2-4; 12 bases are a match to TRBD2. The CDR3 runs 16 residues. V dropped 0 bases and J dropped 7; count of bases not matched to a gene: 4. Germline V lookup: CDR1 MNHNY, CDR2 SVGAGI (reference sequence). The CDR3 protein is CASSYSLAGGPNIQYF. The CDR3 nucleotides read TGTGCCAGCAGTTACTCCCTAGCGGGAGGGCCGAACATTCAGTACTTC.

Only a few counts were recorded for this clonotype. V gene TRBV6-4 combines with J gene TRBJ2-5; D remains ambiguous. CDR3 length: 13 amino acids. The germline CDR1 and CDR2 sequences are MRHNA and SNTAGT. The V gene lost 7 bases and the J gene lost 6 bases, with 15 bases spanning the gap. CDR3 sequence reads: CASKVALEKTQYF. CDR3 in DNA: TGTGCCAGCAAAGTGGCCCTGGAGAAGACCCAGTACTTC.

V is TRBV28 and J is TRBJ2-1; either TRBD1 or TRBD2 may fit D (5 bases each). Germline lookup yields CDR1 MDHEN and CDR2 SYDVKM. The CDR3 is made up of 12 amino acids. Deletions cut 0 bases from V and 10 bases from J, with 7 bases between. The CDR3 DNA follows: TGTGCCAGCAGTTTATGGGGGACCGAGCAGTTCTTC. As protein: CASSLWGTEQFF.

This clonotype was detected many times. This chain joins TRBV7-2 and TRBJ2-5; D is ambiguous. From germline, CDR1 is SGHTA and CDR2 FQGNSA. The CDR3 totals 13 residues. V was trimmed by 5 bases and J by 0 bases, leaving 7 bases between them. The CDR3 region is CASSQEYQETQYF. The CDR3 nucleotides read TGTGCCAGCAGCCAGGAATACCAAGAGACCCAGTACTTC.

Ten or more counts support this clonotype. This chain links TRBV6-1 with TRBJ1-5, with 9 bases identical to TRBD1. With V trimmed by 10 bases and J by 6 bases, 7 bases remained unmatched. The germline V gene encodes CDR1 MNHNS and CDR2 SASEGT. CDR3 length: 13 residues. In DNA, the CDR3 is TGTGCCACGAGAGGGACAGGGAGTCAGCCCCAGCATTTT. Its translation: CATRGTGSQPQHF.

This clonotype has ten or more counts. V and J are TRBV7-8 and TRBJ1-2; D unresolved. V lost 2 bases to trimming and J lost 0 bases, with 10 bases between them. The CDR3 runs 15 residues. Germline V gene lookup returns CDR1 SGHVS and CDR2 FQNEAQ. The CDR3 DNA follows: TGTGCCAGCAGCTTAAACCCCGGGGCTAACTATGGCTACACCTTC. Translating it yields CASSLNPGANYGYTF. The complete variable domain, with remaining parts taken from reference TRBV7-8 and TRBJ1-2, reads GAGVSQSPRYKVAKRGQDVALRCDPISGHVSLFWYQQALGQGPEFLTYFQNEAQLDKSGLPSDRFFAERPEGSVSTLKIQRTQQEDSAVYLCASSLNPGANYGYTFGSGTRLTVV.

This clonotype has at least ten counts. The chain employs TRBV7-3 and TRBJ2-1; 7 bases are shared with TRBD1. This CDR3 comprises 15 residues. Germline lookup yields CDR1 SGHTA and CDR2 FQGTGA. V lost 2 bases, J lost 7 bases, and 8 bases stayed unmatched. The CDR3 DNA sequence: TGTGCCAGCAGCTTAGAGAGGGGGCTTGGGAATGAGCAGTTCTTC. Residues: CASSLERGLGNEQFF. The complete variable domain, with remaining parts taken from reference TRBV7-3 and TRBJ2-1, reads GAGVSQTPSNKVTEKGKYVELRCDPISGHTALYWYRQSLGQGPEFLIYFQGTGAADDSGLPNDRFFAVRPEGSVSTLKIQRTERGDSAVYLCASSLERGLGNEQFFGPGTRLTVL.

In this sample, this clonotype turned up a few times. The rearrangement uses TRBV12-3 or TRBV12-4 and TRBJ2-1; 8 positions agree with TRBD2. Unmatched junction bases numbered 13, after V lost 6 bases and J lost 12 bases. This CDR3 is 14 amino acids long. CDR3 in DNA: TGTGCCAGCAGCCTAAATGGGCGGGGGGTAACGCAGTTCTTC. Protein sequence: CASSLNGRGVTQFF.

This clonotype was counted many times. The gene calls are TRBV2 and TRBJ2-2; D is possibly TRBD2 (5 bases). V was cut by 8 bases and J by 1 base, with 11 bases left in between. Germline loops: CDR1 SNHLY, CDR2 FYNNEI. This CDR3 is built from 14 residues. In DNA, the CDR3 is TGTGCCAGCCAACCACGGGAGAACACCGGGGAGCTGTTTTTT. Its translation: CASQPRENTGELFF.

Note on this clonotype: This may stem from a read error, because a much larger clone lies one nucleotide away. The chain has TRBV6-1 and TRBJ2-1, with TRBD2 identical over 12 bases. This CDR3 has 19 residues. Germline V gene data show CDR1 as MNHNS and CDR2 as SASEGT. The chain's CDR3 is CAGSTTPRLAGGRYNEQFF. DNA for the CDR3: TGTGCCGGCAGCACAACCCCTCGTCTAGCGGGAGGGCGATACAATGAGCAGTTCTTC.

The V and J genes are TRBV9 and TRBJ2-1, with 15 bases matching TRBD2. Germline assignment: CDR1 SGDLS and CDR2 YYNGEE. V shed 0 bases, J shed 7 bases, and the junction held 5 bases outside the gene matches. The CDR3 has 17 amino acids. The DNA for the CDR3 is TGTGCCAGCAGCGTAGGCCTAGGGACTAGCGGGGGGAATGAGCAGTTCTTC. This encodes CASSVGLGTSGGNEQFF.

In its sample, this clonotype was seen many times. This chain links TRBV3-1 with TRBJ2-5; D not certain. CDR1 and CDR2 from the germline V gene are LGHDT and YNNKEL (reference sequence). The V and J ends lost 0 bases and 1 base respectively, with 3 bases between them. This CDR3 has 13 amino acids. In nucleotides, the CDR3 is TGTGCCAGCAGCCAAGAAGCCCAAGAGACCCAGTACTTC. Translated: CASSQEAQETQYF.

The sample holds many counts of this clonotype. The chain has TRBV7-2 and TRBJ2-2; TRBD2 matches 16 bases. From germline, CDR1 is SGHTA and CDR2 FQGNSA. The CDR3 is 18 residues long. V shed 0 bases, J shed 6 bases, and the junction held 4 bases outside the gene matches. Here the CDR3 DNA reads TGTGCCAGCAGCTTAGCTGCTGGGACTAGCGGGAGGGCCGGGGAGCTGTTTTTT. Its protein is CASSLAAGTSGRAGELFF.

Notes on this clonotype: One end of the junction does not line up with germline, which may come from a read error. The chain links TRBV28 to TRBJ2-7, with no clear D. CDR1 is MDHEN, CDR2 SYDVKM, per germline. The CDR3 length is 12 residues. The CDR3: CASSFSSYGQYF. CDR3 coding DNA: TGTGCCAGCAGTTTCAGCTCCTACGGGCAGTACTTC.

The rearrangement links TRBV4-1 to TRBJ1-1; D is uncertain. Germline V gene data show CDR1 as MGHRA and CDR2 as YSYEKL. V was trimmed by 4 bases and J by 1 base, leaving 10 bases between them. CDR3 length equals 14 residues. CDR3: CASSPGRWNTEAFF. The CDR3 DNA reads TGCGCCAGCAGCCCAGGCCGCTGGAACACTGAAGCTTTCTTT.

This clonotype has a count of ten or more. CDR3 nucleotide sequence: TGCAGTGCTAGAAGAACTAGCCCGAACACCGGGGAGCTGTTTTTT. Encoded protein: CSARRTSPNTGELFF. The chain is built from TRBV20-1 and TRBJ2-2, with a weak D call TRBD2 (6 bases). There are 15 residues in the CDR3. Trimming stripped 2 bases from V and 0 bases from J, with 10 bases between. Germline lookup yields CDR1 DFQATT and CDR2 SNEGSKA (reference sequence).